The clone carrying this TCR beta chain is labeled as medium-sized. This sample stems from a study of blood T cell repertoires in COVID-19. Looking at the study overall: Material from acute and convalescent COVID-19 was sourced from the United States, Italy and Spain. T cells, B-cell-depleted T cells, or PBMCs supplied cDNA or gDNA.

As handled by the study authors: Estimates of nucleated cell counts were drawn from the amplification of reference gene primers. Assay: immunoSEQ multiplex PCR; the TCRdb copy retains only in-frame clones and omits some. That table gives V, J and clone size, and the DNA gave D and trimming. The sample has fewer than 150,000 clones; around 82% are singletons. Germline V gene sequence: CDR1 SGDLS, CDR2 YYNGEE. V lost 0 bases to trimming and J lost 6 bases, with 10 bases between them. The length of the CDR3 is 13 residues. The chain joins TRBV9 to TRBJ2-7, with D perhaps TRBD1 (5 bases). The sequence was collected from a woman aged 30 to 39 who had recovered from COVID-19. Sequenced material: peripheral blood. The CDR3 coding sequence is TGTGCCAGCAGCGTAGCATTCCAGGGCGAGCAGTACTTC. It specifies CASSVAFQGEQYF.